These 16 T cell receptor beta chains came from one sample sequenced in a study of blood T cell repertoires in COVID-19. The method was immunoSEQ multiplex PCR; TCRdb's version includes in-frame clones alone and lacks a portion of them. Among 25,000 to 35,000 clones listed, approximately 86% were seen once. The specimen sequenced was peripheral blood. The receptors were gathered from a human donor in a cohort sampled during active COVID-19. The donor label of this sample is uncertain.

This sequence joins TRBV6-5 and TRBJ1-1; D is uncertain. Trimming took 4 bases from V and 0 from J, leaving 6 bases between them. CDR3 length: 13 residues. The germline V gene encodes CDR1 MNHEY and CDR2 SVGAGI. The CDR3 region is CASSSPVNTEAFF. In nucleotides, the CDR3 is TGTGCCAGCAGTTCCCCAGTGAACACTGAAGCTTTCTTT.

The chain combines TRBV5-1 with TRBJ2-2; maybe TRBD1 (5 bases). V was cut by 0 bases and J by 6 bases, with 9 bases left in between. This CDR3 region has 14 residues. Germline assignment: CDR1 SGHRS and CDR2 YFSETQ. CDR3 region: CASSLGLGPGELFF. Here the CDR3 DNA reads TGCGCCAGCAGCTTGGGGTTGGGGCCCGGGGAGCTGTTTTTT.

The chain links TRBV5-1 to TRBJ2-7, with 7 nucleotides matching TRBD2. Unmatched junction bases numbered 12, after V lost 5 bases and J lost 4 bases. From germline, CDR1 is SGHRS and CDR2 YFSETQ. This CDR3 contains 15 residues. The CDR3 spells CASSQAGKNYYEQYF. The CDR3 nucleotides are TGCGCCAGCAGTCAAGCGGGAAAAAATTATTACGAGCAGTACTTC.

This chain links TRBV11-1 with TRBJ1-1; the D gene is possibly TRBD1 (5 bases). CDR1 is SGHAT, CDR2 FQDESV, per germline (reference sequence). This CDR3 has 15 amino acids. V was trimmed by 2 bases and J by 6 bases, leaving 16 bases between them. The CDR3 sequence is CASSLQETGYAEAFF. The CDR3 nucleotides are TGTGCCAGCAGCTTACAAGAAACAGGTTATGCTGAAGCTTTCTTT. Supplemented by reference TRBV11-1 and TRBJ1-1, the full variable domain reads EAEVAQSPRYKITEKSQAVAFWCDPISGHATLYWYRQILGQGPELLVQFQDESVVDDSQLPKDRFSAERLKGVDSTLKIQPAELGDSAMYLCASSLQETGYAEAFFGQGTRLTVV.

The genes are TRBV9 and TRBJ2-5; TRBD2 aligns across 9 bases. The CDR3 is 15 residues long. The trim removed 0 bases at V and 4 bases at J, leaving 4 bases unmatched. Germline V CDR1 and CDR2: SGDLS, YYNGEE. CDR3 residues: CASSVAVTSGETQYF. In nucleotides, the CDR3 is TGTGCCAGCAGCGTAGCTGTGACTAGCGGAGAGACCCAGTACTTC.

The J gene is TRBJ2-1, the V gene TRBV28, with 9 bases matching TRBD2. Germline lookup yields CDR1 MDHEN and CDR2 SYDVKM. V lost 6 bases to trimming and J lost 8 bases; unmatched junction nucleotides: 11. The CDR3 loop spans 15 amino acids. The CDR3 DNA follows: TGTGCCAGCAGGCCGACTAGCGGAGTAGCTGATGAGCAGTTCTTC. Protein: CASRPTSGVADEQFF.

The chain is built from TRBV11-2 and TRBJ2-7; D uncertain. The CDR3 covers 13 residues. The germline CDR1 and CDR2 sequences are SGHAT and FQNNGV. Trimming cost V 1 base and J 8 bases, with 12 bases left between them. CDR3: CASSLALGVKQYF. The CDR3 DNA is TGTGCCAGCAGCTTAGCCCTCGGAGTCAAGCAGTACTTC.

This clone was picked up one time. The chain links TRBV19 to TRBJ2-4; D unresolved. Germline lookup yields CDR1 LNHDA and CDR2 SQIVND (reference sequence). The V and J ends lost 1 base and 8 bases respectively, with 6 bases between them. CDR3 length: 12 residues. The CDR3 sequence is CASSIGGHIQYF. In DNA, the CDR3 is TGTGCCAGTAGTATAGGAGGCCACATTCAGTACTTC.

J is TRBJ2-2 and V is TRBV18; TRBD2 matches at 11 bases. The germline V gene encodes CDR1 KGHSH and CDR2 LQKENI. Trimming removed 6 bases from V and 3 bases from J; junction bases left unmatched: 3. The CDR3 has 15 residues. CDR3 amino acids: CASSQLAGDTGELFF. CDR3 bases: TGTGCCAGCTCCCAACTAGCGGGGGACACCGGGGAGCTGTTTTTT.

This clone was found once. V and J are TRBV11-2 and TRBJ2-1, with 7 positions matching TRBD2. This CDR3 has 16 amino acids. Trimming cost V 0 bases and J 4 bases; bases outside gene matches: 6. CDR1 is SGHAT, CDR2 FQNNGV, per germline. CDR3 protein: CASSLDGRERYNEQFF. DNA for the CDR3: TGTGCCAGCAGCTTAGATGGGCGGGAGCGATACAATGAGCAGTTCTTC.

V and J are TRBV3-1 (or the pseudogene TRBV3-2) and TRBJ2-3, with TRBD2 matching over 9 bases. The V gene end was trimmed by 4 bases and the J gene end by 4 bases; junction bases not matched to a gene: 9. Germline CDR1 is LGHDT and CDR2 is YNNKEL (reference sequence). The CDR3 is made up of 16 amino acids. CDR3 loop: CASSPRLAVEADTQYF. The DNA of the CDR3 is TGTGCCAGCAGCCCTCGACTAGCGGTAGAGGCAGATACGCAGTATTTT.

CDR3 sequence: CASSPGGGKETQYF. As DNA, the CDR3 is TGTGCCAGCAGCCCGGGGGGGGGCAAGGAGACCCAGTACTTC. This chain uses TRBV5-4 with TRBJ2-5; 8 bases are a match to TRBD2. The J segment lost 5 bases and the V segment lost 4 bases, leaving 7 bases of the junction unmatched. Germline CDR1 reads SGHNT; CDR2 reads YYREEE (reference sequence). CDR3 size: 14 residues.

CDR3 coding DNA: TGTGCCACCAGTGGACTAGCCTACAATGAGCAGTTCTTC. Translation gives CATSGLAYNEQFF. This chain joins TRBV24-1 and TRBJ2-1; D perhaps matches TRBD2 (6 bases). CDR3 length: 13 amino acids. V was trimmed by 5 bases and J by 2 bases, leaving 6 bases between them. Germline CDR1 is KGHDR and CDR2 is SFDVKD.

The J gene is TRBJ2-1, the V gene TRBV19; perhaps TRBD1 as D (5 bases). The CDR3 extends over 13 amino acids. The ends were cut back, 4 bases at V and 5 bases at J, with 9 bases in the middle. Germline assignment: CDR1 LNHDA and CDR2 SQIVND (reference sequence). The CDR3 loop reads CASSKKQDNEQFF. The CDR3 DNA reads TGTGCCAGTAGTAAAAAACAGGACAATGAGCAGTTCTTC.

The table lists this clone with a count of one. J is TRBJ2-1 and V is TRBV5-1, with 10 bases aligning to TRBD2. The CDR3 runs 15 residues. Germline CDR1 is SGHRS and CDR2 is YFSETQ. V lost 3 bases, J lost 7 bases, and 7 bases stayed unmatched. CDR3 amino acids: CASSSGTSEGNEQFF. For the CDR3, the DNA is TGCGCCAGCAGCTCTGGGACTAGCGAGGGGAATGAGCAGTTCTTC. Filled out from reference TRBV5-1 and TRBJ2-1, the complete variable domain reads KAGVTQTPRYLIKTRGQQVTLSCSPISGHRSVSWYQQTPGQGLQFLFEYFSETQRNKGNFPGRFSGRQFSNSRSEMNVSTLELGDSALYLCASSSGTSEGNEQFFGPGTRLTVL.

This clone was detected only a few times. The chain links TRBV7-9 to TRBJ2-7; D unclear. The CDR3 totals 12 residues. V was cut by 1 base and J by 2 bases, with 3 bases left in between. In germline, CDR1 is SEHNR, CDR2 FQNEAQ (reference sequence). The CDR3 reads CASSLEPYEQYF. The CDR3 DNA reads TGTGCCAGCAGCTTAGAGCCCTACGAGCAGTACTTC.